The 5 T cell receptor beta chains given below trace back to one sample, sequenced in a study of regulatory T cells in long-lasting Graves disease. The time point was: newly diagnosed GD, antithyroid drugs for less than 3 months. From PBMCs, RNA was extracted and then used to make the TCR library. Assembly of TCR beta libraries relied on iRepertoire HTBI primers together with Arm-PCR of CDR3 regions. TCRdb ran MiXCR on the multiplex PCR reads and lists one entry per CDR3 protein. The sample lists 250,000 to 300,000 distinct CDR3 sequences; about 18% were seen once. These data were also reused for a study on T cells in Graves' hyperthyroidism and ophthalmopathy.

The specimen comprised peripheral blood mononuclear cells (PBMCs), sampled at new diagnosis, from a patient treated with antithyroid drugs. These receptors came from a woman in her twenties or thirties with Graves disease.

This clonotype was counted ten times or more. The chain employs TRBV6-5 and TRBJ1-2, with D possibly matching TRBD1 (5 bases). Trimming shortened V by 0 bases and J by 0 bases, and 11 bases separated the two germline ends. CDR3 length equals 16 residues. In germline, CDR1 is MNHEY, CDR2 SVGAGI. The CDR3 here is CASSYSTAVANYGYTF. The CDR3 region has the DNA TGTGCCAGCAGTTACTCGACAGCCGTCGCTAACTATGGCTACACCTTC.

This clonotype was picked up many times. The rearrangement joins TRBV12-3 or TRBV12-4 to TRBJ2-1; D call uncertain. The CDR3 loop spans 12 amino acids. V dropped 3 bases and J dropped 9 bases, with 9 bases sitting between them. The CDR3 spells CASSLSVGEQFF. Written as DNA, the CDR3 is TGTGCCAGCAGTTTGTCGGTAGGTGAGCAGTTCTTC.

This clonotype was detected ten times or more. The V and J genes are TRBV9 and TRBJ1-1; 7 positions agree with TRBD1. The trim removed 3 bases at V and 4 bases at J, leaving 6 bases unmatched. The CDR3 length is 14 residues. Per the germline V gene, CDR1 is SGDLS and CDR2 is YYNGEE. The CDR3 region is CASSATGTGTEAFF. CDR3 bases: TGTGCCAGCAGCGCGACAGGGACGGGCACTGAAGCTTTCTTT.

J is TRBJ1-1 and V is TRBV6-1; 9 bases line up with TRBD1. Per the germline V gene, CDR1 is MNHNS and CDR2 is SASEGT. V lost 6 bases, J lost 5 bases, and 7 bases stayed unmatched. This CDR3 spans 14 amino acids. The chain's CDR3 is CASSRDRAGTEAFF. The CDR3 nucleotides read TGTGCCAGCAGCCGGGACAGGGCTGGGACTGAAGCTTTCTTT.

This clonotype was seen many times. V is TRBV9 and J is TRBJ2-5; possible D gene TRBD2, 6 bases. CDR3 length: 15 residues. CDR1 and CDR2 (germline): SGDLS, YYNGEE. V lost 5 bases to trimming and J lost 4 bases, with 18 bases between them. DNA for the CDR3: TGTGCCAGCAGTCTAGGAGGGCGGGTGGGAGAGACCCAGTACTTC. This codes for CASSLGGRVGETQYF.